The 3 T cell receptor beta chains below all came from one sample that was sequenced in a study of T cell responses to AZD1222 COVID-19 vaccine. The repertoire was sequenced with immunoSEQ multiplex PCR; TCRdb's copy has only in-frame clones and lacks some. This sample has fewer than 150,000 clones, with around 93% found just once. Here the sequenced sample was peripheral blood, taken 28 days after the second AZD1222 dose. The receptors shown here come from an adult who received the AZD1222 COVID-19 vaccine.

Only one count was recorded for this clone. The chain has TRBV9 and TRBJ2-2; the match to TRBD2 covers 8 bases. The CDR3 has 17 residues. Trimming at V came to 0 bases and at J to 0 bases, leaving 4 bases not matched to a gene. The germline V gene encodes CDR1 SGDLS and CDR2 YYNGEE. The CDR3 DNA reads as TGTGCCAGCAGCGTAGTTGGTAGCGGGGCGAACACCGGGGAGCTGTTTTTT. This codes for CASSVVGSGANTGELFF.

Here the CDR3 DNA reads TGTGCCAGCAGCCAAGCAGAGCGGGAGTACAATGAGCAGTTCTTC. Amino acids: CASSQAEREYNEQFF. This rearrangement joins TRBV4-2 to TRBJ2-1; 8 nucleotides line up with TRBD2. The CDR3 loop spans 15 amino acids. CDR1 and CDR2 from the germline V gene are LGHNA and YNFKEQ. The V gene end was trimmed by 1 base and the J gene end by 4 bases; junction bases not matched to a gene: 3.

As regards this clone: A read error may explain this, as a much larger clone is one base away. The rearrangement joins TRBV21-1 to TRBJ1-4; TRBD1 is taken as the D call from the table, unchecked against the DNA. TRBV21-1 is noted as a pseudogene. The CDR3 runs 17 residues. As DNA, the CDR3 is TGTGCCAGCAGCGCGACCCGACAGGGGGTGCCGAGTGAAAAACTGTTTTTT. The encoded protein is CASSATRQGVPSEKLFF.